This T cell receptor beta chain was sequenced during a study of Ad26.COV2.S vaccination and SARS-CoV-2 variants. The overall study: The Ad26.COV2.S arm of the COV1001 trial was where the donor was placed. Regarding the study as a whole: Analytic work on TCR breadth and depth might have understated the full extent of total T cell responses.

The CDR3 contains 13 residues. V was cut by 4 bases and J by 0 bases, with 7 bases left in between. Germline CDR1 reads LNHDA; CDR2 reads SQIVND (reference sequence). This table comes from immunoSEQ multiplex PCR, and its TCRdb copy is limited to in-frame clones, with some not included. The data contain under 550,000 clones, approximately 88% of them singletons. Comments on this clone: Its antigen remains unknown. Other DNA sequences in the sample encode the same CDR3.

Treatment: 19 received Ad26.COV2.S at low or high dose, single or two shots; roughly five received placebo; per-sample allocation not given. Following the first vaccine or placebo injection, samples were taken on day 63. An adult aged 18-55 years in Boston served as the donor. This vaccine is an Ad26 vector that expresses the Wuhan-strain SARS-CoV-2 spike. The sequence derives from a person between 18 and 59 years old who received the Ad26.COV2.S COVID-19 vaccine or a placebo. This chain uses TRBV19 with TRBJ2-7; the D is unclear. Sequencing used peripheral blood, obtained in a trial of Ad26.COV2.S vaccine versus placebo. CDR3 residues: CASSTYSSYEQYF. CDR3 sequence (DNA): TGTGCCAGTAGTACATACAGCTCCTACGAGCAGTACTTC.